This T cell receptor beta chain was captured in a study of response to subunit inactivated influenza vaccine. Study-wide findings and caveats: Every seasonal influenza vaccination brings in few new T cells, the authors suggested.

TCRdb reprocessed the RT-PCR reads with MiXCR, giving one entry per CDR3 protein. Among about 160,000 distinct CDR3 sequences, approximately 11% were seen once, and the ten largest hold around an eighth. CDR1 is MDHEN, CDR2 SYDVKM, per germline. The CDR3 region is 16 residues in length, termini included. This clonotype was recorded a few times. Its antigen is currently unknown. The DNA is left out, because the CDR3 cannot be placed on it with certainty; the CDR3 is given as TCRdb lists it. The specimen was non-naive T cells sorted from PBMCs, collected 40 to 50 days after vaccination. V is TRBV28 and J is TRBJ2-7; TRBD1 is the table's D call and was not checked against the DNA. This sequence was found in a middle-aged man who received an inactivated influenza vaccine. CDR3 in amino acids: CASSLSWGAGAAGGYF.